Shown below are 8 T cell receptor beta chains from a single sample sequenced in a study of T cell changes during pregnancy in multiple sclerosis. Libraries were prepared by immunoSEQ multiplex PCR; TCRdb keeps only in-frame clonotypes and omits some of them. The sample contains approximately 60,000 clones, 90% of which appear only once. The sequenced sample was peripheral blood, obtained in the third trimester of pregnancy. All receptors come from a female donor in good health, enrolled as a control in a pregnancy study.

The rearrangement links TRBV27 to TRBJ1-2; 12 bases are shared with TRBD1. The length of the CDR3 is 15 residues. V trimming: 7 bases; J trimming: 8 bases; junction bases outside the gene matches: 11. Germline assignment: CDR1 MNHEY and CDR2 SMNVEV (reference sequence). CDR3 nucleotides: TGTGCCAGCACCGGGGACAGGGGGCGATTGGGGGGCTACACCTTC. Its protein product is CASTGDRGRLGGYTF.

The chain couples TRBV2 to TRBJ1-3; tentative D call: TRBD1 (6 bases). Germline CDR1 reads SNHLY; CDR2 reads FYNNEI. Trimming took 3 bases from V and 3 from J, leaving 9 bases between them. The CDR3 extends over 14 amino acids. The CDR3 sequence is CASSEGHLGNTIYF. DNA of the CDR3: TGTGCCAGCAGTGAGGGACACCTTGGAAACACCATATATTTT.

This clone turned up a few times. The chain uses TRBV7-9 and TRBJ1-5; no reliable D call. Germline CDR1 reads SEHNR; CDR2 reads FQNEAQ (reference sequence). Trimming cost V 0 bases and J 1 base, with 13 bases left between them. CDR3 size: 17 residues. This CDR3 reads CASSLAEGLYSNQPQHF. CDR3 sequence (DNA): TGTGCCAGCAGCTTAGCGGAGGGTTTATACAGCAATCAGCCCCAGCATTTT.

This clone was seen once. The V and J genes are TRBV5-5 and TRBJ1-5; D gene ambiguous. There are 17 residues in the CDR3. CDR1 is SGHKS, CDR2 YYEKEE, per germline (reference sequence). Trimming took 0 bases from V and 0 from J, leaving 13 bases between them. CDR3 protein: CASSLGLRGDSNQPQHF. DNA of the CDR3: TGTGCCAGCAGCTTGGGATTACGGGGAGATAGCAATCAGCCCCAGCATTTT.

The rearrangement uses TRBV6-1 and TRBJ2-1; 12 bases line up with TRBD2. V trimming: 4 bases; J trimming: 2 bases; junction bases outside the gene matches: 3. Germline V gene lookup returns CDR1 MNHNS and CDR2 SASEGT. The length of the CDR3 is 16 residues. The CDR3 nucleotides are TGTGCCAGCAGTGCCCGGACTAGCGGGACCTACAATGAGCAGTTCTTC. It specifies CASSARTSGTYNEQFF.

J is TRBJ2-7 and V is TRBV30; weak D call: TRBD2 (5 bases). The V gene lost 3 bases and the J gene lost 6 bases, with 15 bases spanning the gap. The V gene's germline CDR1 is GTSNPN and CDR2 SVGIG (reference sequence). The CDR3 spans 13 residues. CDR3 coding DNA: TGTGCCTGGAGCGGTGGCCAACGGGGCGAGCAGTACTTC. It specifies CAWSGGQRGEQYF.

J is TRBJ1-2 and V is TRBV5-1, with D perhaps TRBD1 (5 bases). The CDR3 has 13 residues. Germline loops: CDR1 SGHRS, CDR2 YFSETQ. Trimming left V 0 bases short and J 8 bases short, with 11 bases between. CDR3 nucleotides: TGCGCCAGCAGCTTGGCGCAGGGTTGGGGCTACACCTTC. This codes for CASSLAQGWGYTF.

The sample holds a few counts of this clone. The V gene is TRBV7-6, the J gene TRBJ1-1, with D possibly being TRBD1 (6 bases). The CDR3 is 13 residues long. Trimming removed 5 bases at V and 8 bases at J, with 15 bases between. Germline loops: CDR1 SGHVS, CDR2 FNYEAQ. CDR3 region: CASSPSEGTEAFF. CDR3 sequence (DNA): TGTGCCAGCAGCCCATCAGAGGGGACAGAAGCTTTCTTT.